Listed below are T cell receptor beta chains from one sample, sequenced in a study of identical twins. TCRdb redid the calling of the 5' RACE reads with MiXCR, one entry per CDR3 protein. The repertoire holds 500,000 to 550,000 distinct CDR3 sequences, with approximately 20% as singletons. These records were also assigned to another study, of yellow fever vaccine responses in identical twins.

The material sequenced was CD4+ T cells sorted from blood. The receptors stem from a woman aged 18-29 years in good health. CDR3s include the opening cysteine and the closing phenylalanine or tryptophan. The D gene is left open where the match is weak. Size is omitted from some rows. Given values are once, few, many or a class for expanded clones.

TGTGCCAGCAGCCCAGGGGACAGGGGGGAACTGTTTTTT CASSPGDRGELFF TRBJ1-4 few TRBD1 13 TRBV7-9
TGCAGCGTTGGAGAGAAATCTTCAACTAATGAAAAACTGTTTTTT CSVGEKSSTNEKLFF TRBJ1-4 NA NA 15 TRBV29-1
TGTGCCAGCAGCTTAGGGGTAGGGGCCCCAGATACGCAGTATTTT CASSLGVGAPDTQYF TRBJ2-3 few NA 15 TRBV11-2
TGTGCCAGCAGTCGATCCGACAAGGGCGAGCAGTTCTTC CASSRSDKGEQFF TRBJ2-1 many NA 13 TRBV28
TGTGCCATCAGTTTTACTGGGAGCTCCTACGAGCAGTACTTC CAISFTGSSYEQYF TRBJ2-7 NA NA 14 TRBV10-3
TGTGCCAGCTCCCGCATGGGACAGGGGCGGACCGAAGCTTTCTTT CASSRMGQGRTEAFF TRBJ1-1 NA TRBD1 15 TRBV19
TGTGCCAGCAGCTTGGGGACTATGTACAATGAGCAGTTCTTC CASSLGTMYNEQFF TRBJ2-1 NA NA 14 TRBV5-5
TGCGCCAGCAGCTCAGAGGTTAGCGGACTGGGGGGTACGCAGTATTTT CASSSEVSGLGGTQYF TRBJ2-3 NA NA 16 TRBV4-1
TGTGCCAGCAGCCAAGATGTAGGATCCGGCTATAATGAGCAGTTCTTC CASSQDVGSGYNEQFF TRBJ2-1 few NA 16 TRBV4-2
TGTGCCAGCACTGTGATCCAAGACTATGGCTACACCTTC CASTVIQDYGYTF TRBJ1-2 few NA 13 TRBV2
TGTGCCAGCAGCCAGACAGGGCTAGGTGAGCAGTTCTTC CASSQTGLGEQFF TRBJ2-1 few TRBD1 13 TRBV12-3/TRBV12-4
TGCAGCGCCGTTGAAGCGGGACTGGGACTCACCACCGGGGAGCCGTTTTTT CSAVEAGLGLTTGEPFF TRBJ2-2 NA TRBD2 17 TRBV29-1
TGCAGCGTTGAAGCGGTAGGGGCCAACGTCCTGACTTTC CSVEAVGANVLTF TRBJ2-6 NA NA 13 TRBV29-1
TGTGCCACCCTAGCGGGACCGTTCACAGATACGCAGTATTTT CATLAGPFTDTQYF TRBJ2-3 few TRBD2 14 TRBV28